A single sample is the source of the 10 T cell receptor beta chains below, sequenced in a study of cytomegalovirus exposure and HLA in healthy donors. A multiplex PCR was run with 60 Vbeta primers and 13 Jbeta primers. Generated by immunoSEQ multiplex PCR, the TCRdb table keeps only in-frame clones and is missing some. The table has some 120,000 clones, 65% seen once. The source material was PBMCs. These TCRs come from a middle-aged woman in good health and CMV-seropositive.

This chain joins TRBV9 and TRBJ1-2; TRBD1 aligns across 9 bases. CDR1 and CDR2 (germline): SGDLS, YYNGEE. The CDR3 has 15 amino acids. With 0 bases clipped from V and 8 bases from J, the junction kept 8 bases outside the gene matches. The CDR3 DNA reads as TGTGCCAGCAGCGTAGAGAACAGGGGGCTTCGCGGCTACACCTTC. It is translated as CASSVENRGLRGYTF. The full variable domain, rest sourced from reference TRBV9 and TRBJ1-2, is DSGVTQTPKHLITATGQRVTLRCSPRSGDLSVYWYQQSLDQGLQFLIQYYNGEERAKGNILERFSAQQFPDLHSELNLSSLELGDSALYFCASSVENRGLRGYTFGSGTRLTVV.

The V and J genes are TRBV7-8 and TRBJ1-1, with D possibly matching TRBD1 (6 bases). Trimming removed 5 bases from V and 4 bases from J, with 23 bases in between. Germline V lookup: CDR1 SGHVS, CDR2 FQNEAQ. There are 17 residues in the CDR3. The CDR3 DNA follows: TGTGCCAGCAGCCAGCTTCGGGGGGCTGGGGTGGGCACTGAAGCTTTCTTT. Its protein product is CASSQLRGAGVGTEAFF.

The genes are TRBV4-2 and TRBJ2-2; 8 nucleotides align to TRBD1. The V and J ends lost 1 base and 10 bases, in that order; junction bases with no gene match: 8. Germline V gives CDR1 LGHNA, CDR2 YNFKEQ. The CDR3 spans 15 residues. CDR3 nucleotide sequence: TGTGCCAGCAGCCAAGGGGGACAGGTTAGGGAGGAGCTGTTTTTT. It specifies CASSQGGQVREELFF.

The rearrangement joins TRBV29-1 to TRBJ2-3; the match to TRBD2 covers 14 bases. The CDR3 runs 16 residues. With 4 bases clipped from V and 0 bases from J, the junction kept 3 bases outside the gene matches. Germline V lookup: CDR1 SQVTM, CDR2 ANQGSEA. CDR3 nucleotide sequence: TGCAGCGTTGGGGGACTAGCGGGAGAGAGCACAGATACGCAGTATTTT. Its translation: CSVGGLAGESTDTQYF.

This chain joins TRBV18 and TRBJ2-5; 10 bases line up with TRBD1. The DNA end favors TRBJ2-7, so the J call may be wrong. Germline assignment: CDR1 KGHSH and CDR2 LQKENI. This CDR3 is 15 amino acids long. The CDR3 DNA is TGTGCCAGCTCACCCAGGACAGGGGGTACCTACGAGCAGTACTTC. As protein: CASSPRTGGTYEQYF.

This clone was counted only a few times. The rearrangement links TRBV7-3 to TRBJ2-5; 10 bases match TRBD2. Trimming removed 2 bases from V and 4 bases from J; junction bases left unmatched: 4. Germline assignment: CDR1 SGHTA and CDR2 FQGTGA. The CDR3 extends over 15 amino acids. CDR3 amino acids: CASSLGTSALETQYF. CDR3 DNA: TGTGCCAGCAGCTTAGGGACTAGCGCTCTAGAGACCCAGTACTTC.

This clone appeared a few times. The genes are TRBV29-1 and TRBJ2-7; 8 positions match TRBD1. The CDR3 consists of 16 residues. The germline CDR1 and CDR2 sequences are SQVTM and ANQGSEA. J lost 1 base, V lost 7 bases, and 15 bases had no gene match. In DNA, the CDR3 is TGCAGCGCAAATAACGTCGGACAGGGAAGGTCCTACGAGCAGTACTTC. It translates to CSANNVGQGRSYEQYF.

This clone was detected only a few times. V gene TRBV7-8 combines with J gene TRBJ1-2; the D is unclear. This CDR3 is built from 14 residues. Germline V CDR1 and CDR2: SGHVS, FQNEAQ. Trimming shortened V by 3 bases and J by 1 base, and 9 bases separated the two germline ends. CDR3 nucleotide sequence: TGTGCCAGCAGCTTGGCCTCTCTTAACTATGGCTACACCTTC. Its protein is CASSLASLNYGYTF. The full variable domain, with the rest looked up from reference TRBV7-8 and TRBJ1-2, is GAGVSQSPRYKVAKRGQDVALRCDPISGHVSLFWYQQALGQGPEFLTYFQNEAQLDKSGLPSDRFFAERPEGSVSTLKIQRTQQEDSAVYLCASSLASLNYGYTFGSGTRLTVV.

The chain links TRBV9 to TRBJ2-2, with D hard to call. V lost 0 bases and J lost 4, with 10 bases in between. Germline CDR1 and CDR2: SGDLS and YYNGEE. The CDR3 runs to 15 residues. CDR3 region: CASSVENPGTGELFF. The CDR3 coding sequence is TGTGCCAGCAGCGTAGAAAACCCGGGCACCGGGGAGCTGTTTTTT.

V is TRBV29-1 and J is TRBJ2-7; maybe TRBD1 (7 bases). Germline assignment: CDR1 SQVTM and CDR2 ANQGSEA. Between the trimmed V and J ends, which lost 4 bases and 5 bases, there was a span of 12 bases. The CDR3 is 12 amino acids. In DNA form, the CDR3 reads TGCAGCGTTGTTCCCAGGGGGGACGAGCAGTACTTC. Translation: CSVVPRGDEQYF.